The rows below give T cell receptor beta chains drawn from one sample of a study of vaccination effects on CD4 cells after COVID-19. These receptors have no known antigen. The method was immunoSEQ multiplex PCR; TCRdb's version includes in-frame clones alone and lacks a portion of them. The table includes under 70,000 clones, under 80% detected once. The sample in question was CD4+ T cells from PBMCs cultured with HIV peptides, obtained before COVID-19 vaccination. These receptors were obtained from a human donor who had a prior SARS-CoV-2 infection. CDR3s leave out the opening cysteine and the closing phenylalanine or tryptophan.

TRBV7-2 ASTQRQGYTEAF
TRBV19 ASSSRDRGTGELF
TRBV5-5 ASSLGGSNYGYT
TRBV6-2/TRBV6-3 ASSYMGRTDTQY
TRBV9 ASSKGLISYEQY
TRBV5-8 ASSLEQGNTEAF
TRBV28 ASNPLGWTNQPQH
TRBV18 ASSQGTASNQPQH
TRBV2 ASSAWFGQRDTQY
TRBV15 ATSRALWSPLH
TRBV6-2/TRBV6-3 ASSYSTGGYTDTQY
TRBV7-2 ASSLGAGANEKLF
TRBV12-3/TRBV12-4 ASSDANQPQH